This T cell receptor (beta chain) was recovered during a study of T-cell memory formation after mild COVID-19. Study-wide points: Later expanders leaned CD4+, whereas day 15 to 85 contracting clones were balanced CD4/CD8.

Libraries for TCRalpha and TCRbeta carried sample barcodes and unique molecular identifiers via 5'RACE. A single record per CDR3 protein comes from TCRdb applying MiXCR to the 5' RACE reads. Of approximately 240,000 distinct CDR3 sequences listed, 16% were seen once; the top ten hold about 4%. With respect to this clonotype: Its antigen is not identified.

The CDR3 has 16 residues. The germline CDR1 and CDR2 sequences are DFQATT and SNEGSKA (reference sequence). Trimming cost V 5 bases and J 4 bases; bases outside gene matches: 16. The V gene is TRBV20-1, the J gene TRBJ2-5; TRBD2 aligns across 7 bases. The clonotype originates from a man younger than 30 who had mild COVID-19 (a few samples of this study predate the infection). Cell type and time point are not known. Material: PBMCs or a T cell subset sorted from them (not recorded which). CDR3 protein: CSAGSPSASGPETQYF. Here the CDR3 DNA reads TGCAGTGCTGGCAGCCCCTCGGCTAGCGGCCCAGAGACCCAGTACTTC.